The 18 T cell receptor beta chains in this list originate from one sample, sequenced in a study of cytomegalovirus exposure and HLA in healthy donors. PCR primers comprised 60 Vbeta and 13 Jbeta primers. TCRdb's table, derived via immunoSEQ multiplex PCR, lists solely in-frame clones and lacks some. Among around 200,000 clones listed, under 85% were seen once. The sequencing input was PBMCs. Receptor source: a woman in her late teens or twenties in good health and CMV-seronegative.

The CDR3 here is CASSGTGGAFF. The DNA of the CDR3 is TGTGCCAGCAGCGGGACAGGGGGAGCTTTCTTT. The rearrangement links TRBV5-5 to TRBJ1-1, with 11 positions matching TRBD1. In germline, CDR1 is SGHKS, CDR2 YYEKEE (reference sequence). CDR3 length equals 11 residues. V was pared by 4 bases and J by 10 bases, with 0 bases of the junction left unmatched.

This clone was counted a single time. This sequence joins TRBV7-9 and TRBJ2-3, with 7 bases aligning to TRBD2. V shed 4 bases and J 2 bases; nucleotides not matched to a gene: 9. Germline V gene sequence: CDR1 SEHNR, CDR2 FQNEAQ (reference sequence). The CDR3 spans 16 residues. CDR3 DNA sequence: TGTGCCAGCAGCTCACCCGGGGGGAGTAACACAGATACGCAGTATTTT. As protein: CASSSPGGSNTDTQYF.

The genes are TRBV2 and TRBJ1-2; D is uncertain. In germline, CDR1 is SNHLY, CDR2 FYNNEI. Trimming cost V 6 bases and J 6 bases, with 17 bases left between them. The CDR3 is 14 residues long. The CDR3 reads CASRNSGLEDGYTF. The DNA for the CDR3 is TGTGCCAGCAGAAATTCAGGATTGGAGGATGGCTACACCTTC.

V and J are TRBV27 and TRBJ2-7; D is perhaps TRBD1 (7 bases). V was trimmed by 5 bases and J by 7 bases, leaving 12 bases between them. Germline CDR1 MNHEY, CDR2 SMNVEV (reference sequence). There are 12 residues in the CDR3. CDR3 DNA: TGTGCCAGCAGTCCCAGGGGGGATGAGCAGTACTTC. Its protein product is CASSPRGDEQYF.

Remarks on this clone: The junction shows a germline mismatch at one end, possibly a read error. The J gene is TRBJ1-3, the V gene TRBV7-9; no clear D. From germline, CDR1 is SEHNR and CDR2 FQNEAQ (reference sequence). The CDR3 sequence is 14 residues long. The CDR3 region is CSSSLMRQGNTIYF. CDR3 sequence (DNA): TGTTCCAGCAGCTTAATGCGACAAGGAAACACCATATATTTT.

The CDR3, as DNA: TGTGCCAGCAGCTTCCAATACGGGTTTCTGTTCTTC. It yields the protein CASSFQYGFLFF. The chain carries TRBV14 and TRBJ2-1; no clear D gene. From germline, CDR1 is SGHDN and CDR2 FVKESK. The CDR3 consists of 12 residues. Trimming cost V 5 bases and J 15 bases, with 17 bases left between them.

For the CDR3, the DNA is TGTGCCAGCAGTGGGGGGGGCCTCCAAGAGACCCAGTACTTC. It yields the protein CASSGGGLQETQYF. The chain joins TRBV25-1 to TRBJ2-5; a weak D match, TRBD2 (7 bases). Germline-derived CDR1 and CDR2 are MGHDK and SYGVNS. Between the trimmed V and J ends, which lost 4 bases and 1 base, there was a span of 10 bases. CDR3 length: 14 residues.

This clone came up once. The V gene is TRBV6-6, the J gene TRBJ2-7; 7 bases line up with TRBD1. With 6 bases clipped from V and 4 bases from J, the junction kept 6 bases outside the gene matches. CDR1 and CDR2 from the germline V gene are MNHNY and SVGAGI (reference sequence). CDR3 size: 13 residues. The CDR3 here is CASSPNRGYEQYF. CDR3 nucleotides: TGTGCCAGCAGCCCTAACAGGGGTTACGAGCAGTACTTC.

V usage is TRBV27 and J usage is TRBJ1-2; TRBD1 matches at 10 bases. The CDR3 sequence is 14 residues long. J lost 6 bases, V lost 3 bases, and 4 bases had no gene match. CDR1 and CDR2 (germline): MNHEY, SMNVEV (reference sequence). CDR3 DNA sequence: TGTGCCAGCAGTTTCCGGGGACAGGGGAATGGCTACACCTTC. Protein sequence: CASSFRGQGNGYTF.

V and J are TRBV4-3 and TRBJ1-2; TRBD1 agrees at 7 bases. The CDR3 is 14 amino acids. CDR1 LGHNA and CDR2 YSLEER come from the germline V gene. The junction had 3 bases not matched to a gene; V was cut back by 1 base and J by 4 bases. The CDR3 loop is CASSQGQGTYGYTF. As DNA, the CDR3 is TGCGCCAGCAGCCAAGGACAGGGAACCTATGGCTACACCTTC.

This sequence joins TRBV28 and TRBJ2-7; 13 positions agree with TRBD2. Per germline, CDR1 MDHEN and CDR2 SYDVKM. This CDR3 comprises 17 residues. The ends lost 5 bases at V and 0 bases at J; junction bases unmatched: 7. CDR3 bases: TGTGCCAGCAGTCCTAGGACTAGCGGGAGTATCTCCTACGAGCAGTACTTC. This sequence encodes CASSPRTSGSISYEQYF.

The CDR3 reads CASSWATGSSGNTIYF. Here the CDR3 DNA reads TGTGCCAGCAGCTGGGCGACAGGGTCCTCTGGAAACACCATATATTTT. This chain uses TRBV5-5 with TRBJ1-3, with 7 bases matching TRBD1. The CDR3 length is 16 residues. Germline assignment: CDR1 SGHKS and CDR2 YYEKEE (reference sequence). With 3 bases clipped from V and 0 bases from J, the junction kept 6 bases outside the gene matches.

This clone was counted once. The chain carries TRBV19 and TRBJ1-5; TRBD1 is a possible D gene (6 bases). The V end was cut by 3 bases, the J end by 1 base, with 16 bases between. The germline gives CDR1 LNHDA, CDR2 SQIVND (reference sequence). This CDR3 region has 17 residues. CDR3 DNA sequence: TGTGCCAGTAGTATCAGGGGATCGGGGACGAGCAATCAGCCCCAGCATTTT. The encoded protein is CASSIRGSGTSNQPQHF.

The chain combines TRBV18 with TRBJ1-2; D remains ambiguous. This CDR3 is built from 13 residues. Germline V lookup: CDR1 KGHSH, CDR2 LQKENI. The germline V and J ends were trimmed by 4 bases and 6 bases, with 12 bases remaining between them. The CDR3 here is CASSQEIRDGYTF. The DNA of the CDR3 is TGTGCCAGCTCACAGGAGATCCGAGATGGCTACACCTTC.

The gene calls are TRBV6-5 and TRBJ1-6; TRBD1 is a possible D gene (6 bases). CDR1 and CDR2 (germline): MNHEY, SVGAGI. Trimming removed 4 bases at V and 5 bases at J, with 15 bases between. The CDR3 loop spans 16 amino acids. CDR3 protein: CASSSGTRSDNSPLHF. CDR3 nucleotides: TGTGCCAGCAGTTCTGGGACAAGGAGCGATAATTCACCCCTCCACTTT.

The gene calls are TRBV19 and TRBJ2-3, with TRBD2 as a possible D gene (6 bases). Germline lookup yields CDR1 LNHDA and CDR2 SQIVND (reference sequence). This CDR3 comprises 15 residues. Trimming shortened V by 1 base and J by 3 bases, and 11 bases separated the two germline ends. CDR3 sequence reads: CASSIGAGLTDTQYF. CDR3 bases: TGTGCCAGTAGTATAGGGGCGGGGTTGACAGATACGCAGTATTTT.

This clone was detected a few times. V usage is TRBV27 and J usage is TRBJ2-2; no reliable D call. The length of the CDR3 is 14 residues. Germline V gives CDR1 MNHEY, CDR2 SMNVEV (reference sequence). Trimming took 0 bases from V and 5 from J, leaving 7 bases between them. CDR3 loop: CASSLSGLTGELFF. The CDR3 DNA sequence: TGTGCCAGCAGTTTATCGGGCCTGACCGGGGAGCTGTTTTTT.

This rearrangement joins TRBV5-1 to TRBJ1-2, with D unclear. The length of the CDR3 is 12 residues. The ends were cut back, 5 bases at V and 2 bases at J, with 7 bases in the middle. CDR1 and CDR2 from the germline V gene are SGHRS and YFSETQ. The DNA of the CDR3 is TGCGCCAGCAGATCAGAAAACTATGGCTACACCTTC. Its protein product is CASRSENYGYTF.